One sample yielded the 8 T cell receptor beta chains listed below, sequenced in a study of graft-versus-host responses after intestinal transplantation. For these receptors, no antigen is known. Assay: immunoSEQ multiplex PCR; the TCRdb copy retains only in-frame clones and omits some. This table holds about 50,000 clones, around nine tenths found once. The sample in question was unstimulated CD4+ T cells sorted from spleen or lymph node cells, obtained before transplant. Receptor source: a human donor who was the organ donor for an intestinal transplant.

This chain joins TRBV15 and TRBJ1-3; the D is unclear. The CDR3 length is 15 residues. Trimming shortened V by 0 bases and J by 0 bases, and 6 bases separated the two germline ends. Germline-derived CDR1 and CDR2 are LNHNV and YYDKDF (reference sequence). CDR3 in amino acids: CATSRDWSSGNTIYF. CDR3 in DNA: TGTGCCACCAGCAGAGATTGGAGCTCTGGAAACACCATATATTTT.

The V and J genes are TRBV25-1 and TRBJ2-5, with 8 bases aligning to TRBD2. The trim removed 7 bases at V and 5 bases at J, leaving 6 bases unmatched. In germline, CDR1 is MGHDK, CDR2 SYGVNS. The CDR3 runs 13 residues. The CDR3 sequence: CASKLAGGETQYF. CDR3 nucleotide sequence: TGTGCCAGCAAATTGGCGGGAGGTGAGACCCAGTACTTC.

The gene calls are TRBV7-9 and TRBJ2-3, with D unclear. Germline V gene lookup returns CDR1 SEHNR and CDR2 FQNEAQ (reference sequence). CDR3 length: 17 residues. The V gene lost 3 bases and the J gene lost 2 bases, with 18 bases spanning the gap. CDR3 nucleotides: TGTGCCAGCAGCTTTCCCGTGGGCGATCCCCACACAGATACGCAGTATTTT. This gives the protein CASSFPVGDPHTDTQYF.

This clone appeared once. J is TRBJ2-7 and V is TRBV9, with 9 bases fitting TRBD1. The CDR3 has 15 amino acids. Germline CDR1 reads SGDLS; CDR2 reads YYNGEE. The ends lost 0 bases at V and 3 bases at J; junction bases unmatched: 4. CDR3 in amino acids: CASSVGGTGHYEQYF. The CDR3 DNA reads TGTGCCAGCAGCGTAGGTGGGACAGGGCACTACGAGCAGTACTTC.

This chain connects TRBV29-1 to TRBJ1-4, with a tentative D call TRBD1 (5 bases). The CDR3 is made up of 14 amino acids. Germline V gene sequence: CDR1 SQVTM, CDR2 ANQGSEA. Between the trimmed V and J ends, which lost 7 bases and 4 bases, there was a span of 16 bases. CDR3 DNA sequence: TGCAGCGCCCACACGGGACCAGATAATGAAAAACTGTTTTTT. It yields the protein CSAHTGPDNEKLFF.

CDR3 amino acids: CASSEGGTEAFF. The CDR3 DNA follows: TGTGCCAGCAGTGAAGGGGGCACTGAAGCTTTCTTT. The J gene is TRBJ1-1, the V gene TRBV2; no definite D call. Looked up from germline, CDR1 is SNHLY and CDR2 is FYNNEI. V gave up 1 base and J gave up 4 bases, with 4 bases separating them. The CDR3 spans 12 residues.

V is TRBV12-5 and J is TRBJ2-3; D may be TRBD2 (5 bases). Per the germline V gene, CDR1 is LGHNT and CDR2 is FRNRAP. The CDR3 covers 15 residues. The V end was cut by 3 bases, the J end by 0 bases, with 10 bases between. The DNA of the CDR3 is TGTGCTAGTGGTTTCGGACTGACTAGCACAGATACGCAGTATTTT. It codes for CASGFGLTSTDTQYF.

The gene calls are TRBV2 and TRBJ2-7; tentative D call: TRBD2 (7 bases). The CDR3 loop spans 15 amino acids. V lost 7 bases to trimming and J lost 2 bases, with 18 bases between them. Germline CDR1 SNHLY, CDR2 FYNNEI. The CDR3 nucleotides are TGTGCCAGCACCGGGGGGCGGGGGAAGACCTACGAGCAGTACTTC. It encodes CASTGGRGKTYEQYF.